This T cell receptor (beta chain) was retrieved from a study of cytomegalovirus exposure and HLA in healthy donors. General observations from the study: For most TCR beta V segments, an earlier analysis put the productive rate at about 87% or about 30% of the time. Immune exposure information comprised only CMV serostatus. A later analysis reportedly found that, within productive TCRs, an Asian-associated ancestry cluster had fewer N-insertions than the mean observed across the approximately 600 donors.

The PCR made use of 60 Vbeta and 13 Jbeta primers. Assay: immunoSEQ multiplex PCR; the TCRdb copy retains only in-frame clones and omits some. This table has approximately 140,000 clones, 55% to 80% appearing once. Note on this clone: The antigen remains unidentified.

The clonotype originates from a human donor in good health. Sequenced sample: PBMCs.

The CDR3 DNA sequence: TGTGCCACAGGACAGTCCTATAATTCACCCCTCCACTTT. The encoded protein is CATGQSYNSPLHF. The V gene is TRBV19, the J gene TRBJ1-6; perhaps TRBD1 as D (6 bases). CDR3 length: 13 residues. V gave up 10 bases and J gave up 1 base, with 8 bases separating them. From germline, CDR1 is LNHDA and CDR2 SQIVND (reference sequence).